This entry is about one T cell receptor (beta chain). The entry originates in a study of cytomegalovirus exposure and HLA in healthy donors. PCR used 60 Vbeta primers and 13 Jbeta primers. The repertoire was sequenced with immunoSEQ multiplex PCR; TCRdb's copy has only in-frame clones and lacks some. The table has approximately 110,000 clones, 65% to 75% seen once. Germline CDR1 and CDR2: SGHVS and FNYEAQ. The CDR3 spans 15 residues. The V end was cut by 5 bases, the J end by 2 bases, with 16 bases between. This TCR was recovered from a woman between 50 and 59 years old in good health and CMV-seropositive. J is TRBJ2-7 and V is TRBV7-6; weak D call: TRBD1 (6 bases). Material for sequencing was PBMCs. The CDR3 sequence is CASSTLLGATYEQYF. CDR3 nucleotides: TGTGCCAGCAGCACCCTTCTGGGGGCGACCTACGAGCAGTACTTC.